A selection of T cell receptor beta chains follows, all from one sample in a study of beta chain features in type 1 diabetes. Generated by immunoSEQ multiplex PCR, the TCRdb table keeps only in-frame clones and is missing some. This sample has around 360,000 clones, with around 13% found just once. Source material: naive CD4+ T cells from blood. The receptors originated from a woman younger than 35 with type 1 diabetes. Each CDR3 is given with its conserved first and last residue. Fields, in order: clone size, J gene, D gene, V gene, CDR3 protein, CDR3 DNA. D genes are given only for firm matches. For some rows the clone size is stated as once, few or many, or as a class when expanded; others skip it.

NA,TRBJ1-1,TRBD1,TRBV6-5,CASSYPGGTEAFF,TGTGCCAGCAGTTACCCAGGGGGAACTGAAGCTTTCTTT
NA,TRBJ2-1,NA,TRBV7-9,CASSTSRLQVF,TGTGCCAGCAGCACGAGTCGACTACAAGTCTTC
NA,TRBJ2-3,NA,TRBV30,CAWSGSGTDTQYF,TGTGCCTGGAGCGGTAGCGGCACAGATACGCAGTATTTT
few,TRBJ1-1,NA,TRBV10-3,CAIKGEYTEAFF,TGTGCCATCAAGGGGGAATACACTGAAGCTTTCTTT
NA,TRBJ2-5,NA,TRBV28,CASSRQPPRTQYF,TGTGCCAGCAGCCGACAGCCCCCGAGGACCCAGTACTTC
NA,TRBJ2-1,TRBD2,TRBV7-2,CASSSTSGSGYEQFF,TGTGCCAGCAGCTCTACTAGCGGGAGTGGCTATGAGCAGTTCTTC
few,TRBJ1-1,NA,TRBV7-9,CASSLRAGAMSEAFF,TGTGCCAGCAGTCTTAGAGCAGGGGCGATGTCTGAAGCTTTCTTT
few,TRBJ1-3,NA,TRBV25-1,CASSGSLGNTIYF,TGTGCCAGCAGTGGAAGCCTGGGAAACACCATATATTTT
NA,TRBJ2-1,TRBD2,TRBV6-5,CASRDSGGSYNEQFF,TGTGCCAGCAGGGACAGCGGGGGCTCCTACAATGAGCAGTTCTTC
few,TRBJ2-3,TRBD2,TRBV9,CASSVKPTSGAAAQYF,TGTGCCAGCAGCGTTAAACCGACTAGCGGGGCGGCGGCGCAGTATTTT
few,TRBJ2-7,NA,TRBV10-3,CAISEALASYEQYF,TGTGCCATCAGTGAGGCTCTAGCTTCCTACGAGCAGTACTTC
NA,TRBJ2-1,TRBD1,TRBV18,CASSPPGTGWTYNEQFF,TGTGCCAGCTCACCTCCCGGGACAGGGTGGACCTACAATGAGCAGTTCTTC
few,TRBJ2-4,TRBD1,TRBV7-2,CASSWTGSTKNIQYF,TGTGCCAGCAGCTGGACAGGTTCAACCAAAAACATTCAGTACTTC
NA,TRBJ2-7,NA,TRBV14,CASSQDSGLPYEQYF,TGTGCCAGCAGCCAAGATTCCGGACTACCCTACGAGCAGTACTTC
NA,TRBJ2-7,NA,TRBV7-2,CASSSMGVAVTYEQYF,TGTGCCAGCAGCTCCATGGGTGTGGCGGTGACCTACGAGCAGTACTTC
once,TRBJ2-5,TRBD1,TRBV7-2,CASSLDREETQYF,TGTGCCAGCAGCCTCGACAGGGAAGAGACCCAGTACTTC
NA,TRBJ2-1,NA,TRBV6-5,CASSQQAEQFF,TGTGCCAGCAGTCAACAGGCTGAGCAGTTCTTC
NA,TRBJ2-7,TRBD1,TRBV4-1,CASSPGDRSFSEQYF,TGCGCCAGCAGCCCGGGGGACAGGTCGTTTAGCGAGCAGTACTTC
NA,TRBJ2-3,TRBD2,TRBV9,CASSTRTSGTDTQYF,TGTGCCAGCAGCACCCGGACTAGCGGGACAGATACGCAGTATTTT
NA,TRBJ2-5,NA,TRBV7-9,CASSFGQGVATQYF,TGTGCCAGCAGCTTCGGGCAGGGTGTAGCGACCCAGTACTTC
NA,TRBJ1-2,TRBD1,TRBV7-9,CASSDSGGLNYGYTF,TGTGCCAGCAGCGACTCAGGGGGCCTTAACTATGGCTACACCTTC
NA,TRBJ1-5,NA,TRBV18,CASSPGANQPQHF,TGTGCCAGCTCACCAGGGGCGAATCAGCCCCAGCATTTT
NA,TRBJ2-1,NA,TRBV7-2,CASSFDSTYNEQFF,TGTGCCAGCAGCTTCGACAGCACCTACAATGAGCAGTTCTTC
few,TRBJ2-6,NA,TRBV19,CASSIPPLGANVLTF,TGTGCCAGTAGTATCCCCCCACTTGGGGCCAACGTCCTGACTTTC
few,TRBJ1-4,TRBD1,TRBV13,CASSLGQGALEGKLFF,TGTGCCAGCAGCTTGGGACAGGGAGCTCTCGAGGGAAAACTGTTTTTT
few,TRBJ2-5,NA,TRBV25-1,CASGKQGGSQETQYF,TGTGCCAGCGGAAAGCAAGGGGGTTCCCAAGAGACCCAGTACTTC
few,TRBJ2-1,NA,TRBV30,CAWSVRPSFQFF,TGTGCCTGGAGTGTAAGGCCTAGCTTCCAGTTCTTC
NA,TRBJ2-3,NA,TRBV25-1,CASSEGTSTDTQYF,TGTGCCAGCAGTGAAGGTACTAGCACAGATACGCAGTATTTT
NA,TRBJ1-1,TRBD1,TRBV29-1,CSVRGGLNTEAFF,TGCAGCGTTAGAGGGGGCCTGAACACTGAAGCTTTCTTT
NA,TRBJ1-1,NA,TRBV7-9,CASSQTGAEAFF,TGTGCCAGCAGCCAGACCGGAGCTGAAGCTTTCTTT
NA,TRBJ2-3,NA,TRBV27,CASSLGGDTQYF,TGTGCCAGCAGTTTAGGAGGGGATACGCAGTATTTT
few,TRBJ2-7,TRBD2,TRBV18,CASSPPGLAGEQYF,TGTGCCAGCTCACCGCCGGGACTAGCGGGTGAGCAGTACTTC
NA,TRBJ2-1,TRBD2,TRBV7-2,CASSPYNSGSNEQFF,TGTGCCAGCAGCCCCTATAATAGCGGGAGTAATGAGCAGTTCTTC
NA,TRBJ2-7,TRBD1,TRBV28,CASRSGTGGLYEQYF,TGTGCCAGCAGATCCGGGACAGGGGGGTTATACGAGCAGTACTTC
NA,TRBJ1-2,TRBD1,TRBV23-1,CASRSGQTYGYTF,TGCGCCAGCAGATCGGGACAGACCTATGGCTACACCTTC
NA,TRBJ2-5,NA,TRBV30,CAWSVNNGETQYF,TGTGCCTGGAGTGTCAATAACGGAGAGACCCAGTACTTC
few,TRBJ2-1,TRBD1,TRBV30,CAWKRTGKNEQFF,TGTGCCTGGAAACGGACAGGGAAGAATGAGCAGTTCTTC
NA,TRBJ2-1,TRBD2,TRBV7-3,CASSSSRLAGRGNEQFF,TGTGCCAGCAGCTCGTCCCGGCTAGCGGGGCGGGGCAATGAGCAGTTCTTC
NA,TRBJ2-1,NA,TRBV7-2,CASSRSIADRYNEQFF,TGTGCCAGCAGCCGGTCCATAGCGGACCGCTACAATGAGCAGTTCTTC
NA,TRBJ2-3,NA,TRBV5-1,CASSLAVGLIVKTDTQYF,TGCGCCAGCAGCTTGGCCGTCGGGTTGATCGTTAAAACAGATACGCAGTATTTT
NA,TRBJ2-3,NA,TRBV30,CAWQQSSTDTQYF,TGTGCCTGGCAACAATCTAGCACAGATACGCAGTATTTT
few,TRBJ2-7,TRBD2,TRBV18,CASSPISGRSSYEQYF,TGTGCCAGCTCACCAATCAGCGGGAGGAGCTCCTACGAGCAGTACTTC
NA,TRBJ2-1,TRBD1,TRBV15,CATSRDPGQSSYNEQFF,TGTGCCACCAGCAGAGACCCGGGACAGAGCTCCTACAATGAGCAGTTCTTC
NA,TRBJ2-1,TRBD2,TRBV5-1,CASSSGGAGVAPNEQFF,TGCGCCAGCAGCTCGGGGGGAGCGGGAGTTGCCCCCAATGAGCAGTTCTTC
few,TRBJ1-3,NA,TRBV11-2,CASRPIAVSGNTIYF,TGTGCCAGCAGACCAATCGCGGTCTCTGGAAACACCATATATTTT
NA,TRBJ2-6,NA,TRBV7-2,CASSSPGQSFSGANVLTF,TGTGCCAGCAGCTCCCCAGGACAGTCATTTTCTGGGGCCAACGTCCTGACTTTC
NA,TRBJ2-5,NA,TRBV29-1,CSVEADIETQYF,TGCAGCGTTGAAGCGGACATCGAGACCCAGTACTTC
few,TRBJ1-5,NA,TRBV19,CASSIERGTTSLRPQHF,TGTGCCAGTAGTATAGAGAGGGGGACAACCTCTCTTCGGCCCCAGCATTTT
NA,TRBJ2-1,TRBD2,TRBV15,CATSRTLRTSGYNEQFF,TGTGCCACCAGCAGAACTCTAAGGACTAGCGGTTACAATGAGCAGTTCTTC
few,TRBJ2-5,NA,TRBV7-3,CASSLYTGLGETQYF,TGTGCCAGCAGCTTGTATACAGGGTTGGGAGAGACCCAGTACTTC
NA,TRBJ2-1,TRBD1,TRBV5-1,CASSLAVPGQGARQFF,TGCGCCAGCAGCTTGGCCGTCCCGGGACAGGGGGCAAGGCAGTTCTTC
NA,TRBJ2-7,NA,TRBV5-1,CASSFLTDSSYEQYF,TGCGCCAGCAGCTTTCTGACAGACAGCTCCTACGAGCAGTACTTC